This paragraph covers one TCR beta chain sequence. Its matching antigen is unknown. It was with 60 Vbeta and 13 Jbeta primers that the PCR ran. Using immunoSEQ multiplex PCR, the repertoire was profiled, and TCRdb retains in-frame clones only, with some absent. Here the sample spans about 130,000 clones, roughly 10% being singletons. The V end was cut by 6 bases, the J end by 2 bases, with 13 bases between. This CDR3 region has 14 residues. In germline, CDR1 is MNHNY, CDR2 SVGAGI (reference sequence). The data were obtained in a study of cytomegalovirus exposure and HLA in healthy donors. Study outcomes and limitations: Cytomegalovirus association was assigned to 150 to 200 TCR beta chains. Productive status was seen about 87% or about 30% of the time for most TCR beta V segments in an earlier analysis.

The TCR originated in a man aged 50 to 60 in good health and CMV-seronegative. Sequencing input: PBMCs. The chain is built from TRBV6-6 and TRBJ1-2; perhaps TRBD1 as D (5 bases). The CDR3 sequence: CASRKTGENYGYTF. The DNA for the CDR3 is TGTGCCAGCAGAAAAACGGGGGAAAACTATGGCTACACCTTC.